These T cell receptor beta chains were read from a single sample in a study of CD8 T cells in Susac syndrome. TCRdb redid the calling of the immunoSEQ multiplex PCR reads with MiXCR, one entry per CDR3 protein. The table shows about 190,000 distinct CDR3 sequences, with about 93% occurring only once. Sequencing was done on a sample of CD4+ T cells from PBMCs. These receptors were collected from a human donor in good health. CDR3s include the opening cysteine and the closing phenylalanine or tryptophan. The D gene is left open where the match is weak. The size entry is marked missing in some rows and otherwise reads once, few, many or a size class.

CDR3: CSGITGPVEQFF
DNA: TGCAGCGGAATAACGGGGCCGGTTGAGCAGTTCTTC
J: TRBJ2-1
V: TRBV29-1
D: .
size: .

CDR3: CASSLRDGITGELFF
DNA: TGCGCCAGCAGCTTAAGGGACGGGATCACCGGGGAGCTGTTTTTT
J: TRBJ2-2
V: TRBV5-1
D: .
size: .

CDR3: CASSQSSQWGSYEQYF
DNA: TGTGCCAGCAGCCAAAGTAGTCAGTGGGGATCCTACGAGCAGTACTTC
J: TRBJ2-7
V: TRBV3-1
D: .
size: few

CDR3: CASSLRTGAEKLFF
DNA: TGTGCCAGCAGCTTACGCACGGGAGCTGAAAAACTGTTTTTT
J: TRBJ1-4
V: TRBV7-6
D: .
size: .

CDR3: CASSLVFSGNTIYF
DNA: TGTGCCAGCAGCCTAGTTTTCTCTGGAAACACCATATATTTT
J: TRBJ1-3
V: TRBV5-7
D: .
size: .

CDR3: CASSRQGGFDGYTF
DNA: TGTGCCAGCAGTAGACAAGGGGGGTTCGATGGCTACACCTTC
J: TRBJ1-2
V: TRBV12-3/TRBV12-4
D: .
size: .

CDR3: CASRRATEAFF
DNA: TGTGCCAGCAGGAGGGCCACTGAAGCTTTCTTT
J: TRBJ1-1
V: TRBV7-2
D: .
size: once

CDR3: CTGQGPNYGYTF
DNA: TGCACCGGACAGGGGCCTAACTATGGCTACACCTTC
J: TRBJ1-2
V: TRBV29-1
D: TRBD1
size: .

CDR3: CASSFPTPGQGDEQFF
DNA: TGTGCCAGCAGCTTTCCCACTCCGGGACAGGGGGATGAGCAGTTCTTC
J: TRBJ2-1
V: TRBV7-2
D: TRBD1
size: .

CDR3: CASSTRGPYTF
DNA: TGTGCCAGCAGCACCCGGGGGCCTTACACCTTC
J: TRBJ1-2
V: TRBV28
D: .
size: .

CDR3: CASSLEGVNSPLHF
DNA: TGTGCCAGCAGTTTAGAAGGCGTTAATTCACCCCTCCACTTT
J: TRBJ1-6
V: TRBV12-3/TRBV12-4
D: .
size: .

CDR3: CASSLSLDEQFF
DNA: TGTGCCAGCTCACTGTCGTTAGACGAGCAGTTCTTC
J: TRBJ2-1
V: TRBV18
D: .
size: .

CDR3: CATSSPRQGPYEQYF
DNA: TGTGCCACCAGCAGTCCTCGACAGGGTCCCTACGAGCAGTACTTC
J: TRBJ2-7
V: TRBV15
D: TRBD1
size: .

CDR3: CASSARAAKETQYF
DNA: TGTGCCAGCAGCGCTAGGGCTGCTAAAGAGACCCAGTACTTC
J: TRBJ2-5
V: TRBV14
D: .
size: .

CDR3: CASSLGQGNEKLFF
DNA: TGTGCCAGCAGTTTGGGACAGGGAAATGAAAAACTGTTTTTT
J: TRBJ1-4
V: TRBV12-3/TRBV12-4
D: TRBD1
size: few

CDR3: CASSVEGVGNEKLFF
DNA: TGTGCCAGCAGCGTAGAAGGGGTGGGGAATGAAAAACTGTTTTTT
J: TRBJ1-4
V: TRBV9
D: .
size: .

CDR3: CASSQDSGQGYGYTF
DNA: TGCGCCAGCAGCCAAGATTCGGGACAGGGATATGGCTACACCTTC
J: TRBJ1-2
V: TRBV4-3
D: TRBD1
size: .

CDR3: CASSLGSSGANVLTF
DNA: TGTGCCAGCAGTTTAGGGAGCTCTGGGGCCAACGTCCTGACTTTC
J: TRBJ2-6
V: TRBV28
D: .
size: .

CDR3: CSVQGLGEKLFF
DNA: TGCAGCGTTCAAGGGCTGGGAGAAAAACTGTTTTTT
J: TRBJ1-4
V: TRBV29-1
D: .
size: .

CDR3: CASSSGTSGGNQETQYF
DNA: TGTGCCAGCAGTTCGGGGACTAGCGGGGGCAACCAAGAGACCCAGTACTTC
J: TRBJ2-5
V: TRBV5-4
D: TRBD2
size: .

CDR3: CASSYTRGRWETQYF
DNA: TGTGCCAGCAGTTACACGAGGGGGCGTTGGGAGACCCAGTACTTC
J: TRBJ2-5
V: TRBV6-2/TRBV6-3
D: TRBD1
size: .

CDR3: CASSPGQDNGYTF
DNA: TGTGCCAGCTCCCCGGGACAGGACAATGGCTACACCTTC
J: TRBJ1-2
V: TRBV18
D: TRBD1
size: .

CDR3: CASSIGQGALYEKLFF
DNA: TGTGCCAGTAGTATCGGGCAGGGGGCTTTATACGAAAAACTGTTTTTT
J: TRBJ1-4
V: TRBV19
D: TRBD1
size: once

CDR3: CASSLEARRRGTQYF
DNA: TGCGCCAGCAGCTTGGAAGCTCGACGCAGAGGGACCCAGTACTTC
J: TRBJ2-5
V: TRBV5-1
D: .
size: .

CDR3: CSVGVSGANVLTF
DNA: TGCAGCGTTGGTGTCTCTGGGGCCAACGTCCTGACTTTC
J: TRBJ2-6
V: TRBV29-1
D: .
size: .

CDR3: CASRETFSSTDTQYF
DNA: TGTGCCAGCAGAGAGACCTTCAGTAGCACAGATACGCAGTATTTT
J: TRBJ2-3
V: TRBV6-4
D: .
size: .

CDR3: CASSARMWAEAFF
DNA: TGTGCCAGCAGTGCCCGCATGTGGGCTGAAGCTTTCTTT
J: TRBJ1-1
V: TRBV6-5
D: .
size: .

CDR3: CATTPLAGSSTDTQYF
DNA: TGTGCCACCACCCCGCTAGCGGGATCTAGCACAGATACGCAGTATTTT
J: TRBJ2-3
V: TRBV12-3/TRBV12-4
D: TRBD2
size: .

CDR3: CASSPSGGSSTDTQYF
DNA: TGTGCCAGCAGTCCTAGCGGGGGGTCATCCACAGATACGCAGTATTTT
J: TRBJ2-3
V: TRBV12-3/TRBV12-4
D: TRBD2
size: .

CDR3: CATSRAGDSTDTQYF
DNA: TGTGCCACCAGCAGAGCCGGGGATAGCACAGATACGCAGTATTTT
J: TRBJ2-3
V: TRBV15
D: .
size: .

CDR3: CSASIPGSKPTGELFF
DNA: TGCAGTGCTTCCATCCCGGGATCTAAGCCCACCGGGGAGCTGTTTTTT
J: TRBJ2-2
V: TRBV20-1
D: .
size: .

CDR3: CSAEGGHSKNIQYF
DNA: TGCAGTGCGGAAGGTGGGCATTCCAAAAACATTCAGTACTTC
J: TRBJ2-4
V: TRBV20-1
D: .
size: .

CDR3: CASSAQLAAPQHF
DNA: TGTGCCAGCAGCGCACAGTTAGCGGCGCCCCAGCATTTT
J: TRBJ1-5
V: TRBV6-5
D: .
size: .

CDR3: CASRDRDGSNSPLHF
DNA: TGTGCCAGTAGGGACAGGGACGGGTCTAATTCACCCCTCCACTTT
J: TRBJ1-6
V: TRBV19
D: TRBD1
size: once

CDR3: CASSLGIGAKNIQYF
DNA: TGTGCCAGCAGCTTAGGGATAGGGGCCAAAAACATTCAGTACTTC
J: TRBJ2-4
V: TRBV7-3
D: .
size: .

CDR3: CASSLGAPTSYNEQFF
DNA: TGTGCTAGCAGCTTAGGAGCCCCGACCTCCTACAATGAGCAGTTCTTC
J: TRBJ2-1
V: TRBV7-7
D: .
size: .

CDR3: CASTTAGAGNTIYF
DNA: TGTGCCAGCACAACTGCAGGGGCTGGAAACACCATATATTTT
J: TRBJ1-3
V: TRBV28
D: .
size: .

CDR3: CASSSNGNTEAFF
DNA: TGTGCCAGCAGCTCCAACGGGAACACTGAAGCTTTCTTT
J: TRBJ1-1
V: TRBV7-3
D: .
size: .

CDR3: CASRGRGTGELFF
DNA: TGTGCCAGCAGGGGCCGCGGCACCGGGGAGCTGTTTTTT
J: TRBJ2-2
V: TRBV6-6
D: .
size: once